Listed below are T cell receptor beta chains from one sample, sequenced in a study of blood T cell repertoires in COVID-19. Sequenced by immunoSEQ multiplex PCR; TCRdb stores in-frame clones only, minus some. Of tens of thousands of clones in the sample, roughly 80% were seen once. The sequencing sample was made of peripheral blood. The receptors here all came from a woman of 80 years or more with acute or convalescent COVID-19. Each CDR3 is given with its conserved first and last residue. The D gene is left open where the match is weak. Part of the rows lack a size; the others show once, few, many or a class for expanded clones.

V,D,J,size,CDR3,DNA
TRBV25-1,TRBD2,TRBJ2-7,-,CASSDTSGSRVNEQYF,TGTGCCAGCAGTGACACTAGCGGGAGTCGGGTGAACGAGCAGTACTTC
TRBV9,TRBD2,TRBJ2-3,-,CASSVGSGSGTDTQYF,TGTGCCAGCAGCGTAGGTAGCGGGAGCGGCACAGATACGCAGTATTTT
TRBV19,-,TRBJ2-7,-,CASSIDGGSPRNEQYF,TGTGCCAGTAGTATAGACGGGGGTAGTCCTCGAAACGAGCAGTACTTC
TRBV6-1,-,TRBJ1-5,-,CASSEEWRDQPQHF,TGTGCCAGCAGTGAAGAGTGGAGGGATCAGCCCCAGCATTTT
TRBV12-3/TRBV12-4,-,TRBJ2-1,-,CASSLIRGNEQFF,TGTGCCAGCAGTTTAATTAGAGGCAATGAGCAGTTCTTC
TRBV9,-,TRBJ2-5,-,CASSVGTVGQETQYF,TGTGCCAGCAGCGTAGGGACAGTGGGGCAAGAGACCCAGTACTTC
TRBV10-2,TRBD1,TRBJ1-4,-,CASSPPGTGTEKLFF,TGCGCCAGCAGTCCCCCCGGGACAGGGACTGAAAAACTGTTTTTT
TRBV11-2,TRBD2,TRBJ2-5,-,CASSLSGGRQETQYF,TGTGCCAGCAGCTTGAGCGGGGGGCGCCAAGAGACCCAGTACTTC
TRBV3-1/TRBV3-2,TRBD1,TRBJ1-6,-,CASSQRDRGSPLHF,TGTGCCAGCAGCCAACGGGACAGGGGATCACCCCTCCACTTT
TRBV19,TRBD1,TRBJ2-5,-,CASSRQGSETQYF,TGTGCCAGTAGTCGACAGGGGTCGGAGACCCAGTACTTC
TRBV4-2,-,TRBJ2-5,few,CASSQEEGTNQETQYF,TGTGCCAGCAGCCAAGAGGAGGGCACTAACCAAGAGACCCAGTACTTC
TRBV27,-,TRBJ1-1,-,CASSLAGRTEAFF,TGTGCCAGCAGTTTGGCAGGGCGGACTGAAGCTTTCTTT
TRBV5-4,TRBD1,TRBJ1-6,-,CASSWDRALQNSPLHF,TGTGCCAGCAGCTGGGACAGGGCCCTGCAGAATTCACCCCTCCACTTT
TRBV11-3,-,TRBJ2-3,-,CASSPGGGGTDTQYF,TGTGCCAGCAGCCCGGGGGGCGGGGGCACAGATACGCAGTATTTT
TRBV5-1,TRBD1,TRBJ1-2,-,CASSLDRGPYGYTF,TGCGCCAGCAGCCTAGACAGGGGCCCCTATGGCTACACCTTC
TRBV2,-,TRBJ1-2,-,CASSDSSFNYGYTF,TGTGCCAGCAGTGATAGCAGCTTTAACTATGGCTACACCTTC
TRBV30,-,TRBJ1-6,-,CAWSVGFGSPLHF,TGTGCCTGGAGTGTCGGGTTTGGTTCACCCCTCCACTTT
TRBV5-1,-,TRBJ2-5,-,CASTPAGAAETQYF,TGCGCCAGCACCCCGGCGGGGGCAGCCGAGACCCAGTACTTC